This TCR beta chain was identified during a study of spatial heterogeneity in lung cancer. Using its own MiXCR run on the 5' RACE reads, TCRdb lists one record per CDR3 protein. The sample lists roughly 14,000 distinct CDR3 sequences; roughly 6.3% were seen once. At least ten counts were recorded for this clonotype. Time point described: blood at routine non-recurrence follow-up after resection. Sequencing used PBMCs, obtained at follow-up. The origin of this receptor is a male donor with early-stage non-small cell lung cancer.

The CDR3, as DNA: TGTGCCAGCAGCCAAGATGGACTTGCGGGCACTGAAGCTTTCTTT. It yields the protein CASSQDGLAGTEAFF. The chain couples TRBV3-1 to TRBJ1-1; D remains unclear. Germline CDR1 reads LGHDT; CDR2 reads YNNKEL (reference sequence). V was clipped by 0 bases and J by 4 bases, with 12 bases between them. The CDR3 is made up of 15 amino acids.